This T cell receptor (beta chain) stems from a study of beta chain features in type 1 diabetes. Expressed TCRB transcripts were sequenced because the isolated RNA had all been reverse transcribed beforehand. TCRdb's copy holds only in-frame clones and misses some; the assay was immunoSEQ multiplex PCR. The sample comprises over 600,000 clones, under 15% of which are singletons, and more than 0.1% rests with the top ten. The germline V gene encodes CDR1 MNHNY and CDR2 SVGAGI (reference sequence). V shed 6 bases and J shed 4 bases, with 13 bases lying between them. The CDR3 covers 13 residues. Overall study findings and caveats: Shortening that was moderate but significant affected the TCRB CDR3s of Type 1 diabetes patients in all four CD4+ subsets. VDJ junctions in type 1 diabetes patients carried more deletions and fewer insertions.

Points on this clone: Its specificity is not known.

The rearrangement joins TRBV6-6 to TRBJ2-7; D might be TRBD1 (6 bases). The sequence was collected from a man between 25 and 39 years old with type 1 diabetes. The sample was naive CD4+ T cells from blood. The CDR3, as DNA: TGTGCCAGCAGCCGTCCCGACAGGTACGAGCAGTACTTC. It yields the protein CASSRPDRYEQYF.